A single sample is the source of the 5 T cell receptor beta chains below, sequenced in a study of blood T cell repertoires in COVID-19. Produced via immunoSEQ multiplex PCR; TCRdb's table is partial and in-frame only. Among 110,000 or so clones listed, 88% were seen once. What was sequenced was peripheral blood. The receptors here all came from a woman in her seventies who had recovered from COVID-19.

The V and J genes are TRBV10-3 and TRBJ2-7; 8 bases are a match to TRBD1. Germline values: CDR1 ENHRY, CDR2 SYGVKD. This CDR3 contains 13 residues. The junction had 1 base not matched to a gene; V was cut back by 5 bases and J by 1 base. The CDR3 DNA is TGTGCCATCAGTAGGACAGGGTCCTACGAGCAGTACTTC. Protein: CAISRTGSYEQYF.

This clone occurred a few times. In DNA, the CDR3 is TGTGCCAGCAGTTACCCGAGGGAGCGGGAAGGCCAGTACTTC. Translating gives CASSYPREREGQYF. The chain has TRBV6-2 or TRBV6-3 and TRBJ2-7, with 7 bases matching TRBD2. The CDR3 is made up of 14 amino acids. CDR1 and CDR2 (germline): MNHEY, SVGEGT. Unmatched junction bases numbered 11, after V lost 2 bases and J lost 10 bases.

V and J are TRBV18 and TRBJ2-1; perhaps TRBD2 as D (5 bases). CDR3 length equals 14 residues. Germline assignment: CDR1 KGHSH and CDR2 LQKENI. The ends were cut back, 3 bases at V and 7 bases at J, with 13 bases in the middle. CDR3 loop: CASSPDSEWNEQFF. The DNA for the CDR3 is TGTGCCAGCTCACCGGACTCGGAGTGGAATGAGCAGTTCTTC.

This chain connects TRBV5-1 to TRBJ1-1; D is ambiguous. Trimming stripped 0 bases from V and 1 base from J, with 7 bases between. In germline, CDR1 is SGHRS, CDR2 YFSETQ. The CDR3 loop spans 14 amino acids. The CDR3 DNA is TGCGCCAGCAGCTTGGAGCCGGGGAACACTGAAGCTTTCTTT. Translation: CASSLEPGNTEAFF.

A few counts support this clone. CDR3 residues: CASSIDRGMGETQYF. CDR3 DNA sequence: TGTGCCAGTAGTATCGACAGGGGTATGGGAGAGACCCAGTACTTC. This sequence joins TRBV19 and TRBJ2-5; 8 bases agree with TRBD1. Germline assignment: CDR1 LNHDA and CDR2 SQIVND (reference sequence). The CDR3 runs to 15 residues. V was clipped by 3 bases and J by 4 bases; unmatched bases: 7.